There are a few counts of the clone carrying this T cell receptor beta chain. This could be a read error, since a much larger clone is one nucleotide away. Germline values: CDR1 SGHRS, CDR2 YFSETQ. CDR3 length equals 15 residues. This entry is derived from a study of blood T cells in healthy people across ages. Study information: Researchers report that template switching captured about one barcoded beta molecule per two T cells.

A second PCR, run for roughly 6 to 11 cycles, used a sample-barcoded 5' primer plus a J-beta primer mix. Every cDNA molecule carried a tag from a template-switch adaptor bearing 12 random nucleotides. TCRdb recomputed calls from the 5' RACE reads with MiXCR, one row per CDR3 protein. The repertoire has 650,000 to 1,000,000 distinct CDR3 sequences, around 36% of them found once; the top ten carry 13%. Sequenced material: blood. The sequence came from a man younger than 35 in good health. The V call is TRBV5-1, the J call TRBJ2-1; 9 bases are a match to TRBD1. The tail of the sequence fits TRBJ2-7 better, so the J call may be wrong. The CDR3 coding sequence is TGCGCCAGCAGCTCCGGGACAGGGCCCTACAATGAGCAGTACTTC. Protein product: CASSSGTGPYNEQYF.